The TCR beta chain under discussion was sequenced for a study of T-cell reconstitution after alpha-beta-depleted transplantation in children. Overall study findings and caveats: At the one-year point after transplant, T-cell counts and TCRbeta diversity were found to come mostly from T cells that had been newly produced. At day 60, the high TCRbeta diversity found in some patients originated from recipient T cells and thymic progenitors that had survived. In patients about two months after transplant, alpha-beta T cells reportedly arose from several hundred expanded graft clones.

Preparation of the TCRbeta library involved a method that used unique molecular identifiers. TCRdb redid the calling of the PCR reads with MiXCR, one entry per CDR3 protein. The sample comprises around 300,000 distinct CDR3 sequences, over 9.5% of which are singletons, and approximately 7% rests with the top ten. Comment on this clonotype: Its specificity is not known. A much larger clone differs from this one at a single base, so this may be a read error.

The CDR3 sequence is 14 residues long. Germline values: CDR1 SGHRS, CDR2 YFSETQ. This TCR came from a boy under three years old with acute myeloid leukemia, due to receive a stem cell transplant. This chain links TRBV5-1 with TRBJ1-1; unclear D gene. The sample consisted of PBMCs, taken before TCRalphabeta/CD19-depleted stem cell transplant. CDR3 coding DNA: TGCGCCGGCAGCTTGGAATGGGTTAACACTGAAGCTTTCTTT. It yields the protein CAGSLEWVNTEAFF.